The clone carrying this TCR beta chain was counted a few times. Its specificity is unknown. Germline V CDR1 and CDR2: DFQATT, SNEGSKA (reference sequence). V was shortened by 0 bases and J by 0 bases, with 12 bases between the two germline ends. The CDR3 has 16 residues. The entry originates in a study of spatial heterogeneity in lung cancer. Time point given: blood at routine non-recurrence follow-up after resection. TCRdb recomputed calls from the 5' RACE reads with MiXCR, one row per CDR3 protein. The profile shows about 100,000 distinct CDR3 sequences, roughly 21% of them singletons. The study, taken as a whole, reports: Expanded tumor TCRs that were ubiquitous appeared in blood more at resection than follow-up.

The sample was PBMCs, taken at follow-up. V gene TRBV20-1 combines with J gene TRBJ1-5, with D tentatively TRBD1 (6 bases). This TCR derives from a male donor with early-stage non-small cell lung cancer. DNA of the CDR3: TGCAGTGCTAGAGAACCGACAGGTTATAGCAATCAGCCCCAGCATTTT. It is translated as CSAREPTGYSNQPQHF.